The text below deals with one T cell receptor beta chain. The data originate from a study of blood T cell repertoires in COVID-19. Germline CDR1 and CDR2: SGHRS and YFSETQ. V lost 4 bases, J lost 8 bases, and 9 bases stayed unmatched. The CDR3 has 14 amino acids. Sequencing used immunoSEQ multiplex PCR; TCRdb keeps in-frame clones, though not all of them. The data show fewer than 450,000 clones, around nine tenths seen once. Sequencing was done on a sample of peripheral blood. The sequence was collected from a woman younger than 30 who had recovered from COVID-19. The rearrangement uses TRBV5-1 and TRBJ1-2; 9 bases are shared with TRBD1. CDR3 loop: CASSATGTGRGYTF. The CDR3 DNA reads TGCGCCAGCAGCGCTACCGGGACAGGGAGGGGCTACACCTTC.